The clone carrying this T cell receptor beta chain was recorded only once. The CDR3 has 15 amino acids. Trimming removed 1 base at V and 2 bases at J, with 10 bases between. Germline CDR1 is SGHDT and CDR2 is YYEEEE. The method was immunoSEQ multiplex PCR; TCRdb's version includes in-frame clones alone and lacks a portion of them. This sample has 57,000 or so clones, with over 85% found just once. These data originate in a study of OX40 agonist ivuxolimab in advanced cancers. The receptor was isolated from an adult with an advanced solid tumor such as melanoma, head and neck, liver or kidney cancer. The source was CD4+ or CD8+ T cells sorted from blood, collected in a trial of the OX40 agonist ivuxolimab. The rearrangement joins TRBV5-6 to TRBJ2-1; D may be TRBD2 (6 bases). The CDR3 here is CASSLLAKTYNEQFF. CDR3 DNA: TGTGCCAGCAGCTTGCTAGCGAAGACCTACAATGAGCAGTTCTTC.